The clone carrying this T cell receptor (beta chain) was seen many times. What it recognizes is unknown. This sample was included in a study of blood T cells in healthy people across ages. Study-level findings and limits: The study regarded diversity estimates from one million T cells as underestimates. Per million T cells, TCR beta diversity dropped roughly linearly as age increased.

Primers used in a second PCR of roughly 7 to 12 cycles were a sample-barcoded 5' primer and a J-beta primer mix. One entry per CDR3 protein results from TCRdb running MiXCR on the 5' RACE reads. The sample holds 800,000 to 950,000 distinct CDR3 sequences; around 36% are singletons and the top ten take 10% to 15%. This TCR derives from a man between 18 and 29 years old in good health. The sample comprised blood.

DNA for the CDR3: TGTGCCACGACCGACAGGCATAATTCACCCCTCCACTTT. Translation: CATTDRHNSPLHF. This chain joins TRBV10-3 and TRBJ1-6; maybe TRBD1 (6 bases). CDR1 and CDR2 (germline): ENHRY, SYGVKD. The CDR3 is made up of 13 amino acids. Between the trimmed V and J ends, which lost 10 bases and 5 bases, there was a span of 12 bases.